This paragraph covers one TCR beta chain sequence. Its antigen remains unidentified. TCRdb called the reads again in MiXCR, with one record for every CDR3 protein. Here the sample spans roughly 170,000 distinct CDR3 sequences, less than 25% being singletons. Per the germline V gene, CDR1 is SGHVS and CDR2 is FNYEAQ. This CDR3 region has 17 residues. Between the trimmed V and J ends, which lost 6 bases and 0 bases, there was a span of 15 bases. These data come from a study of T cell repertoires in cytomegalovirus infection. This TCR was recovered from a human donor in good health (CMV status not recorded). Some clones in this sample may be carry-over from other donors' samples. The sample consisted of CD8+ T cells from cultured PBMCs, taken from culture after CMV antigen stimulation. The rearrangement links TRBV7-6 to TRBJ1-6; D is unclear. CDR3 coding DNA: TGTGCCAGCAGGACAACAGCCCGGAGCTCCTATAATTCACCCCTCCACTTT. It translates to CASRTTARSSYNSPLHF.